Below are 15 T cell receptor beta chains sequenced from a single sample in a study of T cell responses to AZD1222 COVID-19 vaccine (dated by TCRdb to the early 2020s). This specimen's time point label, interpreted: about 28 days (+/-7) after the second vaccine dose. The method behind the library was the immunoSEQ multiplex PCR assay. The immuneACCESS repertoire file appears here via TCRdb, limited to in-frame rearrangements. These files lack a portion of the clones; in checked studies, under half of the deficit traces to unresolved V genes, and the cause of the others is not known. This sample lists 150,000 to 250,000 clones; approximately 91% were detected once. Roughly 3.5% of the sample lies in the top ten. The sequencing used peripheral blood, collected 28 days after the second AZD1222 dose. Receptors were obtained from an adult who received the AZD1222 COVID-19 vaccine.

This clone was seen a few times. The CDR3 spells CASSVDGGTGSSEQFF. CDR3 sequence (DNA): TGTGCCAGCAGCGTAGATGGCGGGACAGGGTCGAGTGAGCAGTTCTTC. The rearrangement uses TRBV9 and TRBJ2-1; 9 bases are shared with TRBD1. The CDR3 spans 16 residues. V trimming: 0 bases; J trimming: 9 bases; junction bases outside the gene matches: 10. CDR1 is SGDLS and CDR2 is YYNGEE in the germline V gene.

This clone was seen just once. The V and J genes are TRBV3-1 (or the pseudogene TRBV3-2) and TRBJ2-7; 9 bases fit TRBD1. The CDR3 extends over 17 amino acids. Germline V gene sequence: CDR1 LGHDT, CDR2 YNNKEL (reference sequence). With 3 bases clipped from V and 3 bases from J, the junction kept 12 bases outside the gene matches. The CDR3 spells CASSHAIGTGRGYEQYF. CDR3 nucleotides: TGTGCCAGCAGCCACGCCATCGGGACAGGGAGGGGCTACGAGCAGTACTTC.

This chain uses TRBV7-8 with TRBJ2-7; the D gene could be TRBD1 or TRBD2 (5 bases each). Trimming pared 4 bases from V and 3 bases from J, leaving 19 bases between. The CDR3 runs to 16 residues. CDR1 is SGHVS and CDR2 is FQNEAQ in the germline V gene. DNA for the CDR3: TGTGCCAGCAGCTGGCCCCGGGGCGTGGACCTCTACGAGCAGTACTTC. It encodes CASSWPRGVDLYEQYF.

This clone came up a few times. V and J are TRBV5-1 and TRBJ2-2; 7 nucleotides agree with TRBD2. From germline, CDR1 is SGHRS and CDR2 YFSETQ. V shed 7 bases, J shed 5 bases, and the junction held 5 bases outside the gene matches. The CDR3 is 13 residues long. Here the CDR3 reads CASLAGKTGELFF. The CDR3 DNA reads as TGCGCCAGCTTAGCGGGTAAAACCGGGGAGCTGTTTTTT.

The genes are TRBV19 and TRBJ1-3; a weak D match, TRBD1 (5 bases). The CDR3 is 15 residues long. The V end was cut by 9 bases, the J end by 3 bases, with 18 bases between. Germline assignment: CDR1 LNHDA and CDR2 SQIVND (reference sequence). The chain's CDR3 is CASAYDGAVGNTIYF. DNA for the CDR3: TGTGCCAGCGCGTATGACGGGGCTGTTGGAAACACCATATATTTT.

This chain uses TRBV9 with TRBJ2-3; TRBD2 is a possible D gene (6 bases). The V gene lost 2 bases and the J gene lost 0 bases, with 13 bases spanning the gap. Germline CDR1 reads SGDLS; CDR2 reads YYNGEE. This CDR3 spans 16 amino acids. This chain's CDR3 is CASSVQAGPSTDTQYF. DNA for the CDR3: TGTGCCAGCAGCGTTCAGGCGGGGCCTAGCACAGATACGCAGTATTTT.

This rearrangement joins TRBV13 to TRBJ2-1, with 14 bases aligning to TRBD2. Per germline, CDR1 PRHDT and CDR2 FYEKMQ (reference sequence). The CDR3 is made up of 16 amino acids. J was trimmed by 12 bases and V by 4 bases; bases with no gene match: 11. The CDR3 spells CASSSKRLAGGPGQFF. The DNA for the CDR3 is TGTGCCAGCAGCTCAAAACGACTAGCGGGAGGGCCTGGGCAGTTCTTC.

CDR3 protein: CASSRQGQGSYEQYF. The DNA for the CDR3 is TGTGCCAGCTCACGACAGGGACAGGGCTCCTACGAGCAGTACTTC. V and J are TRBV18 and TRBJ2-7; TRBD1 matches 9 bases. CDR1 is KGHSH, CDR2 LQKENI, per germline. The junction had 4 bases not matched to a gene; V was cut back by 4 bases and J by 0 bases. The length of the CDR3 is 15 residues.

This chain links TRBV19 with TRBJ2-1; D not resolved. The CDR3 length is 14 residues. Germline lookup yields CDR1 LNHDA and CDR2 SQIVND (reference sequence). Trimming pared 7 bases from V and 0 bases from J, leaving 10 bases between. DNA of the CDR3: TGTGCCAGTAAGCCCCTGGGCTCCTACAATGAGCAGTTCTTC. Protein sequence: CASKPLGSYNEQFF.

The chain employs TRBV6-2 or TRBV6-3 and TRBJ1-1; D not resolved. This CDR3 has 14 amino acids. Germline V gene sequence: CDR1 MNHEY, CDR2 SVGEGT. With 3 bases removed from V and 1 base from J, the gap between germline ends came to 9 bases. CDR3 nucleotides: TGTGCCAGCAGTTATGGTCAGGCGAACACTGAAGCTTTCTTT. Its protein is CASSYGQANTEAFF.

This chain joins TRBV15 and TRBJ1-5; D is unclear. This CDR3 is built from 15 residues. Trimming cost V 5 bases and J 3 bases, with 14 bases left between them. Germline CDR1 is LNHNV and CDR2 is YYDKDF (reference sequence). Here the CDR3 reads CATSAYGRDNQPQHF. The DNA for the CDR3 is TGTGCCACCAGCGCCTACGGGAGGGACAATCAGCCCCAGCATTTT.

The rearrangement uses TRBV20-1 and TRBJ2-1; TRBD2 aligns across 13 bases. The CDR3 is made up of 15 amino acids. J lost 5 bases, V lost 3 bases, and 4 bases had no gene match. Germline values: CDR1 DFQATT, CDR2 SNEGSKA (reference sequence). This CDR3 reads CSASGTSGTHNEQFF. The CDR3, as DNA: TGCAGTGCTAGTGGGACTAGCGGGACCCACAATGAGCAGTTCTTC.

The chain couples TRBV11-2 to TRBJ2-1, with 9 bases matching TRBD2. V lost 1 base and J lost 8; bases outside the gene matches: 9. The CDR3 is made up of 16 amino acids. The germline V gene encodes CDR1 SGHAT and CDR2 FQNNGV. The DNA of the CDR3 is TGTGCCAGCAGCTTAGTTTTAGCGGGAGTAAGGGATGAGCAGTTCTTC. This codes for CASSLVLAGVRDEQFF.

This rearrangement joins TRBV27 to TRBJ2-1; D unresolved. Germline CDR1 reads MNHEY; CDR2 reads SMNVEV (reference sequence). This CDR3 spans 14 amino acids. Deletions cut 5 bases from V and 9 bases from J, with 17 bases between. The CDR3 nucleotides read TGTGCCAGCAGTCCCTCGACCCTAACCCCTGAGCAGTTCTTC. The encoded protein is CASSPSTLTPEQFF.

CDR3 sequence reads: CASRGSTDTQYF. For the CDR3, the DNA is TGTGCCAGCAGGGGGAGCACAGATACGCAGTATTTT. The chain has TRBV6-5 and TRBJ2-3; D is undetermined. V lost 6 bases to trimming and J lost 0 bases, with 4 bases between them. The CDR3 contains 12 residues. Germline V gene lookup returns CDR1 MNHEY and CDR2 SVGAGI.